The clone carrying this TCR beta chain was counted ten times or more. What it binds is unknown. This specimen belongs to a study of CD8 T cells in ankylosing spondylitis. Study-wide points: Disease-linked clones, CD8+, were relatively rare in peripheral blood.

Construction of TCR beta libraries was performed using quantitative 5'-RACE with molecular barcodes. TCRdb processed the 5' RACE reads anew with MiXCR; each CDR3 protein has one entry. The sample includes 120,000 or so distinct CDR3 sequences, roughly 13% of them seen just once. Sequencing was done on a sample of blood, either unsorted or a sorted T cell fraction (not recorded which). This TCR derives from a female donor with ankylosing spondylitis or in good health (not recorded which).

CDR3 in amino acids: CASSIGGGEKLFF. Here the CDR3 DNA reads TGCGCCAGCAGTATAGGAGGAGGTGAAAAACTGTTTTTT. The chain is built from TRBV5-1 and TRBJ1-4; unclear D gene. The CDR3 covers 13 residues. Germline V gene sequence: CDR1 SGHRS, CDR2 YFSETQ. Trimming removed 5 bases at V and 7 bases at J, with 12 bases between.